The rows below give T cell receptor beta chains drawn from one sample of a study of response to subunit inactivated influenza vaccine. Using its own MiXCR run on the RT-PCR reads, TCRdb lists one record per CDR3 protein. The data show about 240,000 distinct CDR3 sequences, 12% seen once. Sequenced here: non-naive T cells sorted from PBMCs, sampled about 14 days before vaccination. These receptors originate from a man aged 45 to 65 who received an inactivated influenza vaccine. Each CDR3 is given with its conserved first and last residue. Each record gives: V gene, J gene, CDR3 protein.

v_call: TRBV12-3/TRBV12-4; j_call: TRBJ2-1; cdr3_aa: CASSLTRLYNEQFF
v_call: TRBV28; j_call: TRBJ1-6; cdr3_aa: CASSGGGDRVSPLHF
v_call: TRBV25-1; j_call: TRBJ2-7; cdr3_aa: CASSARGRGYEQYF
v_call: TRBV15; j_call: TRBJ1-2; cdr3_aa: CATSRDSYGYTF
v_call: TRBV5-1; j_call: TRBJ2-7; cdr3_aa: CASSLLVSGQGIGEQYF
v_call: TRBV6-5; j_call: TRBJ1-5; cdr3_aa: CASSYSGQGSQPQHF
v_call: TRBV4-1; j_call: TRBJ2-7; cdr3_aa: CASSLSGGFYEQYF
v_call: TRBV6-5; j_call: TRBJ2-7; cdr3_aa: CASSYAYRGGYEQYF
v_call: TRBV4-3; j_call: TRBJ2-3; cdr3_aa: CASSQDRATDTQYF
v_call: TRBV6-5; j_call: TRBJ2-7; cdr3_aa: CASSYSISGGQYF
v_call: TRBV20-1; j_call: TRBJ2-5; cdr3_aa: CSARRRRDPQETQYF
v_call: TRBV10-2; j_call: TRBJ2-7; cdr3_aa: CASSEPYRIGGAYEQYF
v_call: TRBV13; j_call: TRBJ2-3; cdr3_aa: CASRACFDTQYF
v_call: TRBV5-6; j_call: TRBJ2-2; cdr3_aa: CASTVVRGGELFF
v_call: TRBV11-2; j_call: TRBJ2-1; cdr3_aa: CASSLYRTGGEDEQFF
v_call: TRBV20-1; j_call: TRBJ1-6; cdr3_aa: CSAGQRMSPLHF
v_call: TRBV5-8; j_call: TRBJ2-1; cdr3_aa: CASSLAAGGQNEQFF
v_call: TRBV19; j_call: TRBJ1-2; cdr3_aa: CATAYDRDRGLDGYTF
v_call: TRBV28; j_call: TRBJ2-7; cdr3_aa: CASGPLGGESYEQYF
v_call: TRBV3-1; j_call: TRBJ2-7; cdr3_aa: CASSQGEGRYEQYF
v_call: TRBV28; j_call: TRBJ1-5; cdr3_aa: CASSSLGRENQPQHF
v_call: TRBV6-1; j_call: TRBJ1-1; cdr3_aa: CASRRPMNTEAFF
v_call: TRBV13; j_call: TRBJ1-1; cdr3_aa: CASSRRQGAAEAFF
v_call: TRBV6-5; j_call: TRBJ1-1; cdr3_aa: CASRGITEAFF
v_call: TRBV11-3; j_call: TRBJ2-1; cdr3_aa: CASSHGLAGGREQFF
v_call: TRBV6-1; j_call: TRBJ2-7; cdr3_aa: CASSQTGSDEQYF
v_call: TRBV5-6; j_call: TRBJ2-4; cdr3_aa: CASSLRGLDIQYF
v_call: TRBV18; j_call: TRBJ2-4; cdr3_aa: CASSPGTSGTKNIQYF
v_call: TRBV4-1; j_call: TRBJ2-1; cdr3_aa: CASSQDVSSAYNEQFF
v_call: TRBV7-9; j_call: TRBJ2-2; cdr3_aa: CASSFMTGELFF
v_call: TRBV5-1; j_call: TRBJ2-7; cdr3_aa: CASSERGGQGSYEQYF
v_call: TRBV18; j_call: TRBJ2-7; cdr3_aa: CASSLRTSSEQYF
v_call: TRBV10-3; j_call: TRBJ2-5; cdr3_aa: CAISASGPETQYF
v_call: TRBV4-1; j_call: TRBJ2-7; cdr3_aa: CASSHSDRAREQYF
v_call: TRBV4-2; j_call: TRBJ1-2; cdr3_aa: CASSHDQGGARGYTF
v_call: TRBV15; j_call: TRBJ2-1; cdr3_aa: CATSRDPGTGSDNEQFF
v_call: TRBV6-5; j_call: TRBJ2-3; cdr3_aa: CASSSRTSGTDTQYF
v_call: TRBV10-3; j_call: TRBJ1-1; cdr3_aa: CAIGRGSTEAFF
v_call: TRBV21-1; j_call: TRBJ2-6; cdr3_aa: CASSRGANVLTF
v_call: TRBV5-1; j_call: TRBJ1-1; cdr3_aa: CASSLDGTGYEAFF
v_call: TRBV20-1; j_call: TRBJ2-1; cdr3_aa: CSASGGLTYNEQFF
v_call: TRBV5-6; j_call: TRBJ2-5; cdr3_aa: CASSLLAGGQETQYF
v_call: TRBV27; j_call: TRBJ2-1; cdr3_aa: CASSGFNEQFF
v_call: TRBV7-9; j_call: TRBJ2-5; cdr3_aa: CASSLGQRLGTQYF
v_call: TRBV25-1; j_call: TRBJ2-7; cdr3_aa: CASSEHAYEQYF
v_call: TRBV19; j_call: TRBJ2-7; cdr3_aa: CASSPEMGSSYEQYF
v_call: TRBV20-1; j_call: TRBJ2-3; cdr3_aa: CSARGGGASDTQYF
v_call: TRBV3-1; j_call: TRBJ2-7; cdr3_aa: CASRLGLAGAGEQYF
v_call: TRBV12-3/TRBV12-4; j_call: TRBJ1-2; cdr3_aa: CASSLFTTAGRYGYTF
v_call: TRBV9; j_call: TRBJ2-5; cdr3_aa: CASSEGGGGTQYF
v_call: TRBV12-3/TRBV12-4; j_call: TRBJ2-2; cdr3_aa: CATQGEINTGELFF
v_call: TRBV9; j_call: TRBJ2-1; cdr3_aa: CASSTAGDWDNEQFF
v_call: TRBV2; j_call: TRBJ2-3; cdr3_aa: CASSDNTDTQYF
v_call: TRBV28; j_call: TRBJ1-3; cdr3_aa: CASSLMGAPDTIYF
v_call: TRBV29-1; j_call: TRBJ2-5; cdr3_aa: CSVALRPQETQYF
v_call: TRBV28; j_call: TRBJ2-7; cdr3_aa: CASSLMGDSYEQYF
v_call: TRBV7-2; j_call: TRBJ1-2; cdr3_aa: CASSRDRVSGAAGGYTF
v_call: TRBV7-2; j_call: TRBJ2-1; cdr3_aa: CAISSGGGSYNEQFF
v_call: TRBV20-1; j_call: TRBJ1-2; cdr3_aa: CSANRLTGGNYGYTF
v_call: TRBV5-1; j_call: TRBJ2-6; cdr3_aa: CASSSGSGANVLTF